This T cell receptor (beta chain) was sequenced for a study of shared clonotypes between healthy human individuals (dated by TCRdb to about 2020). Regarding the study in general: The cohort comprised two women and a few men aged 18 to 49 years. For each donor, three plates each were used for CD4 naive and CD4 memory, two plates were used for CD8 naive, and one plate was used for CD8 memory. To estimate repertoire size and how much clonotypes are shared between individuals, the study performed deep sequencing of blood TCR repertoires from five healthy adults. To increase sequencing depth and limit assay-specific biases, TCR repertoire library preparation and sequencing were carried out by different laboratories using diverse techniques. Per donor, leukapheresis produced somewhere between about 0.8 and 9 billion PBMCs. What the study reported, not specific to this receptor: When several donors were compared, the shared fraction of clonotypes was roughly 5% for naive CD4, around 3.5% for naive CD8, more than 2% for memory CD4, and roughly 0.4% for memory CD8. The genetic and exposure-history diversity represented was limited by the small number of donors. Even with the large sequencing depth, rarefaction of the sorted-subset datasets indicated that sequencing was incomplete. Naive subsets generally had larger estimated clonotype richness than memory subsets. Sampling was limited to blood, and TCR repertoires in tissue likely differ from TCR repertoires in blood. Higher generation probabilities were observed for clonotypes shared by all four sorted-subset donors than for non-shared clonotypes. Pairwise subsampling indicated that sequencing depth was expected to affect the degree of clonotype sharing among donors.

Using the deep immunoSEQ assay, multiplex PCR amplified TCR CDR3 regions from genomic DNA. Genomic DNA extracted from each cell subset was distributed evenly over all wells of several immunoSEQ 96-well plates, and each plate served as one replicate. For sorted subsets, roughly 0.2 ug genomic DNA, equal to 30,000 to 35,000 T cell genomes, was loaded into each replicate PCR. Purified libraries were quantified with a Qubit 3.0 fluorometer, sized on a Bioanalyzer 2100, and re-quantified with the KAPA Library Quantification kit. A separate single-read 150-cycle Illumina NextSeq 550 flow cell was used to sequence each immunoSEQ 96-well plate. The original methods were these. Because the immunoSEQ output held only junctional sequences and lacked quality scores, the filtering could not match the filtering applied to full-length reads. To assign V/J genes and CDR3, sequences were annotated using PyIR, a Python wrapper for IgBLAST v1.9, with IMGT germline references. Reads were removed for weak V/J assignments (E-value above 1e-6), missing CDR3, stop codons, out-of-frame junctions, or ambiguous translated residues. V3J clonotypes were defined as sequences sharing an identical inferred V gene, J gene, and CDR3 amino acid sequence. Percentage overlap between repertoires was computed as shared unique clonotypes divided by the size of the smaller repertoire. RTK rarefaction, the Chao1 estimator, and Recon v2.1 estimates of unobserved clonotypes were used to assess repertoire richness. OLGA was used to compute generation probabilities for all TCRbeta clonotypes that the gDNA method yielded from several donors. Not all clones reach the TCRdb copy of this immuneACCESS table, which keeps in-frame sequences only. Checked studies attribute under half of the gap to unresolved V genes and leave the rest unexplained. V, J and clone size are taken as reported in that table, and D and trimming were inferred from the DNA itself. Within this sample are about 580,000 clones, with roughly 98% of them counted one time only. Jointly, the top ten make up approximately 0.3% of the sample.

The trim is 6 bases for V and 2 bases for J, with a gap of 13 bases between the germline ends. The germline V gene (reference sequence) specifies SEHNR as CDR1 and FQNEAQ as CDR2. Reading from cysteine to phenylalanine, the CDR3 counts 14 amino acids. The read is trimmed to its CDR3 DNA, 42 bases read in frame from base 1. A word on this clone: Its antigen is not yet known. Base qualities are not at hand, and no much larger clone is one base apart.

CD8 naive samples consisted of CD45RO-negative cells that were positively selected for CCR7, yielding a CD45RA+CCR7+ population without TemRA cells. Healthy HIV-negative adults with no recently reported acute infections or vaccinations were included as donors. Every donor was a Caucasian adult living in Nashville, Tennessee, USA. Blood was collected by leukapheresis, and PBMCs were isolated by Ficoll-Histopaque density gradient centrifugation and then cryopreserved in liquid nitrogen vapor phase. Analytical flow cytometry was used to check the purity and quantity of each magnetically sorted T cell population. Genomic DNA was isolated from every sorted fraction and measured by UV absorbance on a Nanodrop 2000c.

The sample was naive CD8+ T cells sorted from blood. Sample cell subset or site, as interpreted from the label and publication: CD45RA+CCR7+. The receptor was isolated from a man under 40 in good health. The V and J segments used are TRBV7-9 and TRBJ1-2; a tentative D match to TRBD1 spans 6 bases. The sequenced DNA: TGTGCCAGCAGTCACAGGGTGATAAACTATGGCTACACCTTC. This codes for CASSHRVINYGYTF.